This T cell receptor (beta chain) appears in the sequencing data of a study of T-cell reconstitution after alpha-beta-depleted transplantation in children. Study-wide results and caveats: It was newly produced T cells that mostly accounted for T-cell counts and diversity one year after transplant. Alpha-beta T cells present about two months after transplant were reported to originate from several hundred expanded graft clones. The origin of high day-60 TCRbeta diversity in some patients lay in surviving recipient T cells and thymic progenitors.

For TCRbeta, the library was prepared with unique molecular identifiers. TCRdb itself ran the PCR reads through MiXCR, one entry per CDR3 protein. The profile shows approximately 32,000 distinct CDR3 sequences, approximately 7% of them singletons. Unmatched junction bases numbered 9, after V lost 3 bases and J lost 10 bases. The CDR3 covers 14 residues. Germline loops: CDR1 DFQATT, CDR2 SNEGSKA (reference sequence). The sample holds many counts of this clonotype. Its antigen is not identified. This receptor was identified in a child younger than two who had a stem cell transplant for acute myeloid leukemia, so the T cells may come from the graft donor. The J gene is TRBJ1-6, the V gene TRBV20-1, with 7 bases fitting TRBD1. The sequencing here drew on peripheral blood, taken 60 days after TCRalphabeta/CD19-depleted stem cell transplant. The CDR3 spells CSASIRGSGSPLHF. In nucleotides, the CDR3 is TGCAGTGCTAGTATCAGGGGGTCAGGCTCACCCCTCCACTTT.